The 10 T cell receptor beta chains in this list originate from one sample, sequenced in a study of blood T cells in healthy people across ages. The use of a sample-barcoded 5' primer and a J-beta primer mix characterized a second PCR of about 6 to 11 cycles. TCRdb reprocessed the 5' RACE reads with MiXCR, giving one entry per CDR3 protein. The sample carries about 1.4 million distinct CDR3 sequences, roughly 64% recorded once. The sample taken for sequencing was blood. The receptors here all came from a man in his late teens or twenties in good health.

V gene TRBV29-1 combines with J gene TRBJ1-1; 9 nucleotides agree with TRBD1. With 7 bases clipped from V and 3 bases from J, the junction kept 12 bases outside the gene matches. This CDR3 region has 15 residues. In germline, CDR1 is SQVTM, CDR2 ANQGSEA. The CDR3 loop reads CSGTGQGMGYTEAFF. For the CDR3, the DNA is TGCAGCGGGACTGGACAGGGGATGGGGTACACTGAAGCTTTCTTT. The full variable domain, rest sourced from reference TRBV29-1 and TRBJ1-1, is SAVISQKPSRDICQRGTSLTIQCQVDSQVTMMFWYRQQPGQSLTLIATANQGSEATYESGFVIDKFPISRPNLTFSTLTVSNMSPEDSSIYLCSGTGQGMGYTEAFFGQGTRLTVV.

As to this clonotype: Relative to the germline gene, one junction end is altered; a read error may explain this. The chain couples TRBV3-1 to TRBJ2-1; tentatively, D is TRBD2 (5 bases). CDR1 is LGHDT, CDR2 YNNKEL, per germline (reference sequence). The CDR3 runs to 16 residues. The CDR3 protein is CASSQVVGISYNEQFF. The CDR3, as DNA: TGTGCCAGCAGCCAAGTGGTCGGGATCTCCTACAATGAGCAGTTTTTC.

The chain recombines TRBV4-1 with TRBJ1-5; D not certain. The V end lost 2 bases, the J end lost 7 bases, and 15 bases lay between the germline ends. The CDR3 extends over 15 amino acids. Germline V gene sequence: CDR1 MGHRA, CDR2 YSYEKL. CDR3 sequence reads: CASSQSPTGMQPQHF. DNA for the CDR3: TGCGCCAGCAGCCAAAGCCCCACCGGTATGCAGCCCCAGCATTTT.

The chain uses TRBV2 and TRBJ2-3; D might be TRBD1 (6 bases). V lost 9 bases to trimming and J lost 9 bases, with 10 bases between them. Germline V CDR1 and CDR2: SNHLY, FYNNEI. The CDR3 contains 10 residues. In nucleotides, the CDR3 is TGTGCCAGGGGGGCCCTCACGCAGTATTTT. Amino acids: CARGALTQYF.

In DNA, the CDR3 is TGTGCCAGCAGCATCAGGGTAAATGAGCAGTACTTC. Protein: CASSIRVNEQYF. The genes are TRBV7-9 and TRBJ2-7, with D perhaps TRBD1 (5 bases). This CDR3 comprises 12 residues. V shed 5 bases and J shed 7 bases, with 12 bases lying between them. Per the germline V gene, CDR1 is SEHNR and CDR2 is FQNEAQ (reference sequence).

The chain couples TRBV4-1 to TRBJ2-2, with a tentative D call TRBD1 (5 bases). Trimming removed 4 bases at V and 7 bases at J, with 16 bases between. CDR1 is MGHRA and CDR2 is YSYEKL in the germline V gene. The CDR3 covers 15 residues. CDR3 loop: CASSPLAGRGGELFF. For the CDR3, the DNA is TGCGCCAGCAGCCCCTTGGCAGGGCGTGGCGGGGAGCTGTTTTTT.

The genes are TRBV4-1 and TRBJ1-4; a possible D gene is TRBD1 (5 bases). Germline values: CDR1 MGHRA, CDR2 YSYEKL. Between the trimmed V and J ends, which lost 4 bases and 8 bases, there was a span of 8 bases. The CDR3 spans 12 residues. CDR3 nucleotide sequence: TGCGCCAGCAGCCGCCCAGGGGAAAAACTGTTTTTT. It specifies CASSRPGEKLFF.

This clonotype was counted a few times. The CDR3 nucleotides read TGTGCCAGCAGTTTAGAGGAGGGAGGCCGAAACATTCAGTACTTC. The encoded protein is CASSLEEGGRNIQYF. The chain links TRBV27 to TRBJ2-4, with a possible D match to TRBD2 (6 bases). The CDR3 length is 15 residues. V lost 2 bases, J lost 6 bases, and 14 bases lay in between. CDR1 is MNHEY, CDR2 SMNVEV, per germline (reference sequence).

Many counts were recorded for this clonotype. The V and J genes are TRBV20-1 and TRBJ2-7; possibly TRBD1 for D (6 bases). Germline CDR1 reads DFQATT; CDR2 reads SNEGSKA (reference sequence). The germline V and J ends were trimmed by 3 bases and 2 bases, with 14 bases remaining between them. The CDR3 consists of 14 residues. CDR3: CSARAQDRTYEQYF. DNA of the CDR3: TGCAGTGCTAGGGCCCAGGACAGAACCTACGAGCAGTACTTC.

There are a few counts of this clonotype. The chain employs TRBV6-2 or TRBV6-3 and TRBJ2-3; D tentatively fits TRBD1 or TRBD2 (5 bases each). Between the trimmed V and J ends, which lost 6 bases and 6 bases, there was a span of 13 bases. CDR3 length equals 13 residues. Germline assignment: CDR1 MNHEY and CDR2 SVGEGT. The CDR3 sequence: CASSRDPSDTQYF. As DNA, the CDR3 is TGTGCCAGCAGCCGGGACCCGTCGGATACGCAGTATTTT.